These T cell receptor beta chains were read from a single sample in a study of cytomegalovirus exposure and HLA in healthy donors. Data came from immunoSEQ multiplex PCR; TCRdb stores just in-frame clones and leaves some out. The sample's table shows some 55,000 clones. The sequencing input was PBMCs. The receptors derive from a woman aged 40 to 50 in good health and CMV-seronegative. CDR3s include the opening cysteine and the closing phenylalanine or tryptophan. Each record gives: D gene, V gene, J gene, CDR3 DNA, CDR3 protein. The D gene is left open where the match is weak.

>-|TRBV2|TRBJ1-2
TGTGCCAGCAGGGCCGACACCAACTATGGCTACACCTTC
CASRADTNYGYTF
>-|TRBV5-6|TRBJ1-6
TGTGCCAGCAGCCCCTACGGTAGTTTGTATAATTCACCCCTACACTTT
CASSPYGSLYNSPLHF
>-|TRBV28|TRBJ2-2
TGTGCCAGCAGTTTTTTCCACAGGGCCGGGGAGCTGTTTTTT
CASSFFHRAGELFF
>-|TRBV28|TRBJ1-3
TGTGCCAGCAGTTTATCCAGGGTTGGTGGAAACACCATATATTTT
CASSLSRVGGNTIYF
>TRBD2|TRBV5-4|TRBJ2-1
TGTGCCAGCAGCTGGACTAGCGGGAGGGTTAATGAGCAGTTCTTC
CASSWTSGRVNEQFF
>TRBD2|TRBV4-2|TRBJ2-7
TGTGCCAGCAGCCAAGATTCTCGGCGGGAGGTAGGAGAGCAGTACTTC
CASSQDSRREVGEQYF
>TRBD1|TRBV30|TRBJ2-1
TGTGCCTGGAGCACAGGGGGCGCCTACAATGAGCAGTTCTTC
CAWSTGGAYNEQFF
>-|TRBV7-8|TRBJ2-7
TGTGCCAGCAGCCTAACCGGGACAACCGAGCAGTACTTC
CASSLTGTTEQYF
>TRBD1|TRBV6-5|TRBJ1-2
TGTGCCAGCAGTTACTCCGGGACAGGGGTTGTAGGAGGCTACACCTTC
CASSYSGTGVVGGYTF
>-|TRBV7-2|TRBJ2-5
TGTGCCAGCAGCTTACCCCCGGGGGGCTCCCAAGAGACCCAGTACTTC
CASSLPPGGSQETQYF
>-|TRBV27|TRBJ1-6
TGTGCCACCCGGACGGGAAATTCACCCCTCCACTTT
CATRTGNSPLHF
>-|TRBV12-5|TRBJ1-6
TGTGCTAGTGGTTCGGACAGCTCCTATAATTCACCCCTCCACTTT
CASGSDSSYNSPLHF
>TRBD2|TRBV5-5|TRBJ2-7
TGTGCCAGCAGCTTGGAGGGAGCGGGGGGGCGGTTCGAGCAGTACTTC
CASSLEGAGGRFEQYF
>TRBD1|TRBV5-1|TRBJ2-7
TGCGCCAGCAGCCTGGGACAGAATAACGAGCAGTACTTC
CASSLGQNNEQYF
>TRBD1|TRBV2|TRBJ1-5
TGTGCCAGCAGGCCGCGGACAGGGGAGGGTCAGCCCCAGCATTTT
CASRPRTGEGQPQHF
>-|TRBV2|TRBJ1-4
TGTGCCAGCAGGCCAACCCCTGCGGGGACTAATGAAAAACTGTTTTTT
CASRPTPAGTNEKLFF
>TRBD2|TRBV28|TRBJ2-5
TGTGCCAGCGTTACTAGCGTCCGACAAGAGACCCAGTACTTC
CASVTSVRQETQYF
>TRBD1|TRBV30|TRBJ1-1
TGTGCCTGGAGTAGCCTTGGACAGGCTAACACTGAAGCTTTCTTT
CAWSSLGQANTEAFF
>-|TRBV18|TRBJ2-3
TGTGCCAGCTCACCGGGACTTTCCTCCACAGATACGCAGTATTTT
CASSPGLSSTDTQYF
>-|TRBV29-1|TRBJ1-4
TGCAGCGTGGTGAGAGGTGAAAAACTGTTTTTT
CSVVRGEKLFF
>-|TRBV19|TRBJ2-3
TGTGCCAGTAAATCCCAGGGGAGCACAGATACGCAGTATTTT
CASKSQGSTDTQYF
>TRBD1|TRBV6-5|TRBJ1-1
TGTGCCAGCAGTCCGGGACAGGGGTCTGCCACTGAAGCTTTCTTT
CASSPGQGSATEAFF
>-|TRBV30|TRBJ1-1
TGTGCCTGGGGGCGATCCACTGAAGCTTTCTTT
CAWGRSTEAFF
>-|TRBV28|TRBJ2-7
TGTGCCAGCAGTTCCCCGGGTCTAAGCTACGAGCAGTACTTC
CASSSPGLSYEQYF
>-|TRBV6-5|TRBJ1-3
TGTGCCAGCGCGGGGGCGCAGGGAAACACCATATATTTT
CASAGAQGNTIYF
>-|TRBV2|TRBJ1-5
TGTGCCAGCAGTGCCGGGACACCAGTCGACCAGCATTTT
CASSAGTPVDQHF
>-|TRBV28|TRBJ2-3
TGTGCCAGCACCCCGAGGACTGCAGCAGATACGCAGTATTTT
CASTPRTAADTQYF
>TRBD1|TRBV28|TRBJ1-6
TGTGCCAGCAGTTTACTAGACAGGGATGGTTCACCCCTACACTTT
CASSLLDRDGSPLHF
>TRBD1|TRBV19|TRBJ1-2
TGTGCCAGTAGTGACCGGGACAGCGCCGAGACTAACTATGGCTACACCTTC
CASSDRDSAETNYGYTF
>-|TRBV2|TRBJ2-2
TGTGCCAGCCAGAGGGAACGGTCCTATAACACCGGGGAGCTGTTTTTT
CASQRERSYNTGELFF
>TRBD2|TRBV6-5|TRBJ2-7
TGTGCCAGCAGTTACACGACTAGCGGCTACTACGAGCAGTACTTC
CASSYTTSGYYEQYF
>-|TRBV2|TRBJ1-1
TGTGCCAGCAGCCCAGAAACCAACACTGAAGCTTTCTTT
CASSPETNTEAFF
>-|TRBV19|TRBJ2-5
TGTGCCAGTAGGGCCAGTACACAAGAGACCCAGTACTTC
CASRASTQETQYF
>TRBD2|TRBV5-1|TRBJ2-5
TGCGCCAGCAGCTTGGGCGGCGGGAGGGTACAAGAGACCCAGTACTTC
CASSLGGGRVQETQYF
>TRBD1|TRBV6-1|TRBJ2-1
TGTGCCACTCGACAGGGGGCCAGATACAATGAGCAGTTCTTC
CATRQGARYNEQFF
>-|TRBV2|TRBJ2-7
TGTGCCAGCAGGATCAGGGGTTCTCGCTACGAGCAGTACTTC
CASRIRGSRYEQYF
>TRBD1|TRBV2|TRBJ1-2
TGTGCCAGCGGGTCCGTTGCAGGGGGCTATGGCTACACCTTC
CASGSVAGGYGYTF
>-|TRBV30|TRBJ1-3
TGTGCCTGGAGGGAGGGAGGGGGGACAAACACCATATATTTT
CAWREGGGTNTIYF
>-|TRBV10-3|TRBJ1-3
TGTGCCATCAGTGAGTCCATAAGTACAGACTCTGGAAACACCATATATTTT
CAISESISTDSGNTIYF
>TRBD2|TRBV28|TRBJ2-1
TGTGCCAGCAGTTTTGGTCGTCTAGCGGGGCTCAATGAGCAGTTCTTC
CASSFGRLAGLNEQFF
>-|TRBV6-5|TRBJ2-7
TGTGCCAGCAGGGACAGTAGCGCCTACGAGCAGTACTTC
CASRDSSAYEQYF
>-|TRBV27|TRBJ1-4
TGTGCCAGCAGTTTATCGCCGGGGGGCACAGAAAAACTGTTTTTT
CASSLSPGGTEKLFF
>TRBD1|TRBV30|TRBJ1-1
TGTGCCTCTAACAGGGGGGGTACTGAAGCTTTCTTT
CASNRGGTEAFF
>-|TRBV6-1|TRBJ1-5
TGTGCCAGCAGTGGATTTCAGGGAAGCAATCAGCCCCAGCATTTT
CASSGFQGSNQPQHF
>-|TRBV5-6|TRBJ2-5
TGTGCCAGCAGCCTCGTCCGCACAACCCCAGATGGGACCCAGTACTTC
CASSLVRTTPDGTQYF
>-|TRBV6-1|TRBJ1-1
TGTGCCAGCAGTGCGGAAAGGGGCGCGGACACTGAAGCTTTCTTT
CASSAERGADTEAFF
>TRBD1|TRBV15|TRBJ2-2
TGTGCCACCAGCAGAGATCGGGGGACAGGGATCGTCGGGGAGCTGTTTTTT
CATSRDRGTGIVGELFF
>-|TRBV30|TRBJ1-4
TGTGCCTGGAGTACCGGGACTAATGAAAAACTGTTTTTT
CAWSTGTNEKLFF
>-|TRBV6-1|TRBJ2-2
TGTGCCAGCAGCGAAGGCAGGGTAGGATACACCGGGGAGCTGTTTTTT
CASSEGRVGYTGELFF
>-|TRBV7-8|TRBJ1-1
TGTGCCAGCAGCACACCCTGGGGGGGGAAGACTGAAGCTTTCTTT
CASSTPWGGKTEAFF
>-|TRBV5-1|TRBJ2-2
TGCGCCAGCAGGGTAGGGGGTCACGACACCGGGGAGCTGTTTTTT
CASRVGGHDTGELFF
>TRBD1|TRBV7-9|TRBJ2-3
TGTGCCAGCAGCCCGGGACAGGGCGGCGATACGCAGTATTTT
CASSPGQGGDTQYF
>-|TRBV6-5|TRBJ2-2
TGTGCCAGCGGACCCGGGAAAGCCACCGGGGAGCTGTTTTTT
CASGPGKATGELFF